Shown below are 21 T cell receptor beta chains from a single sample sequenced in a study of shared clonotypes between healthy human individuals. Produced via immunoSEQ multiplex PCR; TCRdb's table is partial and in-frame only. The sample lists nearly 750,000 clones, 72% occurring once. Specimen: memory CD4+ T cells sorted from blood. As for subset: CD45RA-negative fraction. The receptor source for this set is a young woman in good health.

V is TRBV28 and J is TRBJ2-2; maybe TRBD2 (6 bases). The length of the CDR3 is 14 residues. With 8 bases removed from V and 2 bases from J, the gap between germline ends came to 12 bases. CDR1 and CDR2 from the germline V gene are MDHEN and SYDVKM. The CDR3 DNA sequence: TGTGCCAGCGGCGGGACTCGAAACACCGGGGAGCTGTTTTTT. This sequence encodes CASGGTRNTGELFF. Full variable domain (rest looked up from reference TRBV28 and TRBJ2-2): DVKVTQSSRYLVKRTGEKVFLECVQDMDHENMFWYRQDPGLGLRLIYFSYDVKMKEKGDIPEGYSVSREKKERFSLILESASTNQTSMYLCASGGTRNTGELFFGEGSRLTVL.

The genes are TRBV5-6 and TRBJ2-5; 16 positions agree with TRBD2. CDR1 and CDR2 (germline): SGHDT, YYEEEE. The V and J ends lost 6 bases and 2 bases, in that order; junction bases with no gene match: 1. This CDR3 region has 15 residues. CDR3 amino acids: CASTGLAGGQETQYF. In nucleotides, the CDR3 is TGTGCCAGCACGGGACTAGCGGGAGGGCAAGAGACCCAGTACTTC.

The CDR3 loop is CASSLPDRGPEQFF. The CDR3 bases are TGTGCCAGCAGCTTGCCCGACAGGGGGCCTGAGCAGTTCTTC. The rearrangement joins TRBV7-9 to TRBJ2-1; 10 bases are shared with TRBD1. The J segment lost 9 bases and the V segment lost 3 bases, leaving 5 bases of the junction unmatched. CDR3 length: 14 residues. Germline V gene lookup returns CDR1 SEHNR and CDR2 FQNEAQ (reference sequence).

This chain uses TRBV9 with TRBJ1-1; no clear D gene. V shed 0 bases and J shed 1 base, with 7 bases lying between them. The V gene's germline CDR1 is SGDLS and CDR2 YYNGEE. This CDR3 comprises 14 residues. The DNA for the CDR3 is TGTGCCAGCAGCGTAGTAGTAGGGAACACTGAAGCTTTCTTT. Its translation: CASSVVVGNTEAFF.

V gene TRBV6-1 combines with J gene TRBJ2-7; TRBD2 matches 8 bases. With 2 bases clipped from V and 0 bases from J, the junction kept 6 bases outside the gene matches. The CDR3 is 16 amino acids. From germline, CDR1 is MNHNS and CDR2 SASEGT. The CDR3 protein is CASSEHSGTSSYEQYF. For the CDR3, the DNA is TGTGCCAGCAGTGAACATTCAGGGACTAGCTCCTACGAGCAGTACTTC.

The chain couples TRBV2 to TRBJ1-1; D gene ambiguous. This CDR3 is 13 amino acids long. CDR1 and CDR2 (germline): SNHLY, FYNNEI. With 7 bases removed from V and 1 base from J, the gap between germline ends came to 10 bases. The CDR3 nucleotides are TGTGCCAGCACCGGGCCATCGAACACTGAAGCTTTCTTT. Amino acids: CASTGPSNTEAFF.

J is TRBJ2-3 and V is TRBV7-8; 7 nucleotides agree with TRBD2. The CDR3 has 16 amino acids. Looked up from germline, CDR1 is SGHVS and CDR2 is FQNEAQ. V shed 1 base, J shed 1 base, and the junction held 5 bases outside the gene matches. CDR3 nucleotide sequence: TGTGCCAGCAGCTTAGTATTAGCGGGTCGCACAGATACGCAGTATTTT. Its protein product is CASSLVLAGRTDTQYF.

V and J are TRBV2 and TRBJ2-7; D is unresolved. Germline-derived CDR1 and CDR2 are SNHLY and FYNNEI. Trimming left V 3 bases short and J 2 bases short, with 2 bases between. This CDR3 has 11 residues. CDR3 protein: CASSEPYEQYF. CDR3 DNA: TGTGCCAGCAGTGAGCCCTACGAGCAGTACTTC. The full variable domain, completed using reference TRBV2 and TRBJ2-7, is EPEVTQTPSHQVTQMGQEVILRCVPISNHLYFYWYRQILGQKVEFLVSFYNNEISEKSEIFDDQFSVERPDGSNFTLKIRSTKLEDSAMYFCASSEPYEQYFGPGTRLTVT.

This chain joins TRBV5-1 and TRBJ1-1; D ambiguous. The CDR3 contains 13 residues. With 4 bases removed from V and 3 bases from J, the gap between germline ends came to 10 bases. Germline V gene sequence: CDR1 SGHRS, CDR2 YFSETQ. The CDR3 protein is CASSDDTYTEAFF. The CDR3 DNA sequence: TGCGCCAGCAGCGACGACACGTACACTGAAGCTTTCTTT.

V is TRBV4-1 and J is TRBJ2-5; TRBD2 matches at 16 bases. The J call may be in error: the DNA end matches TRBJ2-7 better. The germline gives CDR1 MGHRA, CDR2 YSYEKL. The CDR3 is 18 amino acids. The CDR3 sequence is CASRAGTSGRGVKYEQYF. The CDR3 DNA sequence: TGCGCCAGCAGGGCCGGGACTAGCGGGAGGGGAGTCAAGTACGAGCAGTACTTC.

This chain uses TRBV7-9 with TRBJ1-4; D call uncertain. This CDR3 comprises 18 residues. V was pared by 1 base and J by 0 bases, with 15 bases between. The germline V gene encodes CDR1 SEHNR and CDR2 FQNEAQ (reference sequence). The DNA for the CDR3 is TGTGCCAGCAGCTTAGGCACAGCATCAGTTGCAACTAATGAAAAACTGTTTTTT. It codes for CASSLGTASVATNEKLFF.

The rearrangement uses TRBV28 and TRBJ1-2; possibly TRBD1 for D (6 bases). V was cut by 4 bases and J by 5 bases, with 17 bases left in between. Germline V gene sequence: CDR1 MDHEN, CDR2 SYDVKM. This CDR3 has 15 amino acids. The chain's CDR3 is CASSSPTPDRYGYTF. DNA of the CDR3: TGTGCCAGCAGTTCCCCGACTCCGGACAGATATGGCTACACCTTC.

This CDR3 is CASSVGLAYEQYF. The CDR3 DNA reads TGTGCCAGCAGTGTGGGGCTGGCCTACGAGCAGTACTTC. The chain combines TRBV2 with TRBJ2-7; TRBD1 is a possible D gene (5 bases). The CDR3 is 13 amino acids. The germline CDR1 and CDR2 sequences are SNHLY and FYNNEI. The ends were cut back, 4 bases at V and 2 bases at J, with 9 bases in the middle. The variable domain in full, with the rest retrieved from reference TRBV2 and TRBJ2-7, is EPEVTQTPSHQVTQMGQEVILRCVPISNHLYFYWYRQILGQKVEFLVSFYNNEISEKSEIFDDQFSVERPDGSNFTLKIRSTKLEDSAMYFCASSVGLAYEQYFGPGTRLTVT.

The chain joins TRBV19 to TRBJ2-7, with 10 nucleotides matching TRBD1. J gave up 2 bases and V 3 bases, and 4 bases lay outside the gene matches. From germline, CDR1 is LNHDA and CDR2 SQIVND (reference sequence). This CDR3 has 15 residues. The CDR3 is CASSMGGQGTYEQYF. DNA of the CDR3: TGTGCCAGTAGTATGGGGGGACAGGGGACCTACGAGCAGTACTTC.

The genes are TRBV10-3 and TRBJ1-5, with a possible D match to TRBD1 (5 bases). In germline, CDR1 is ENHRY, CDR2 SYGVKD. The CDR3 runs to 14 residues. V shed 6 bases and J shed 0 bases, with 9 bases lying between them. The CDR3 spells CAIRDTGSNQPQHF. CDR3 sequence (DNA): TGTGCCATCAGGGACACTGGTAGCAATCAGCCCCAGCATTTT.

V is TRBV30 and J is TRBJ1-1; D not certain. Per germline, CDR1 GTSNPN and CDR2 SVGIG (reference sequence). V gave up 3 bases and J gave up 5 bases, with 16 bases separating them. CDR3 length: 14 residues. The CDR3 sequence: CAWRGIGSATEAFF. CDR3 nucleotides: TGTGCCTGGAGGGGGATCGGGTCCGCTACTGAAGCTTTCTTT.

This chain links TRBV7-6 with TRBJ2-1, with D possibly TRBD2 on 6 matching bases. The germline V gene has CDR1 SGHVS and CDR2 FNYEAQ. This CDR3 contains 14 residues. Trimming took off 4 bases at V and 2 bases at J, with 9 bases between the two ends. CDR3 DNA sequence: TGTGCCAGCAGCTCGGGACTGGCCTACAATGAGCAGTTCTTC. Residues: CASSSGLAYNEQFF.

The chain couples TRBV2 to TRBJ2-3, with D perhaps being TRBD1 or TRBD2 (5 bases each). The CDR3 covers 13 residues. V shed 7 bases and J shed 7 bases, with 15 bases lying between them. Germline CDR1 and CDR2: SNHLY and FYNNEI. CDR3 sequence reads: CASNSEGRYTQYF. In DNA form, the CDR3 reads TGTGCCAGCAACTCCGAGGGACGTTATACGCAGTATTTT.

This clone is a singleton in its sample. CDR3 bases: TGTGCCAGCAGCCCCTTCTCCGGGAGTTGGTACGAGCAGTACTTC. Residues: CASSPFSGSWYEQYF. The V and J genes are TRBV27 and TRBJ2-7; maybe TRBD2 (6 bases). The germline CDR1 and CDR2 sequences are MNHEY and SMNVEV (reference sequence). V was clipped by 6 bases and J by 4 bases, with 19 bases between them. The CDR3 length is 15 residues.

V and J are TRBV5-8 and TRBJ1-4; 8 bases are a match to TRBD1. CDR1 is SGHTS, CDR2 YDEGEE, per germline. This CDR3 has 16 residues. V shed 3 bases, J shed 7 bases, and the junction held 11 bases outside the gene matches. The CDR3 loop reads CASSYPGGLDVEKLFF. The CDR3 DNA is TGTGCCAGCAGCTATCCAGGGGGCCTAGACGTTGAAAAACTGTTTTTT. The full variable domain, rest sourced from reference TRBV5-8 and TRBJ1-4, is EAGVTQSPTHLIKTRGQQATLRCSPISGHTSVYWYQQALGLGLQFLLWYDEGEERNRGNFPPRFSGRQFPNYSSELNVNALELEDSALYLCASSYPGGLDVEKLFFGSGTQLSVL.

A note on this clone: Other nucleotide sequences from this sample produce the same CDR3. The chain carries TRBV7-9 and TRBJ1-1; no reliable D call. Germline CDR1 and CDR2: SEHNR and FQNEAQ (reference sequence). Trimming stripped 1 base from V and 2 bases from J, with 5 bases between. This CDR3 has 13 amino acids. CDR3 in amino acids: CASSLEQNTEAFF. CDR3 nucleotide sequence: TGTGCCAGCAGCTTAGAGCAAAACACTGAAGCTTTCTTT.